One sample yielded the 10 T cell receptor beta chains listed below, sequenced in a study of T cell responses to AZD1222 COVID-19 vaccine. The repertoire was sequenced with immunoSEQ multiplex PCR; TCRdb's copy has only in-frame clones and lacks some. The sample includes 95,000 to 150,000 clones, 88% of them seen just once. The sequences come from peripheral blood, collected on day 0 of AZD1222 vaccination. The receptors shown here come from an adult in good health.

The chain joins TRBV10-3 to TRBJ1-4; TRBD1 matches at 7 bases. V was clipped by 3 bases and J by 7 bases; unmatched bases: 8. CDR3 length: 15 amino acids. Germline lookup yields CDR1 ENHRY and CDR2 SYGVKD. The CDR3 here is CAISDPGTVGEKLFF. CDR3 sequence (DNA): TGTGCCATCAGTGACCCCGGGACAGTTGGTGAAAAACTGTTTTTT.

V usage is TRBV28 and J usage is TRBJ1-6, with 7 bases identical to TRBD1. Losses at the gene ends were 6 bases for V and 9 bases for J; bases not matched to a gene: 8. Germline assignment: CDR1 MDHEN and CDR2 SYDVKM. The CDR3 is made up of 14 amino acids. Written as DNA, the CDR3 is TGTGCCAGCAGGGGGACGGGGACAGCTTCACCCCTCCACTTT. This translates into CASRGTGTASPLHF.

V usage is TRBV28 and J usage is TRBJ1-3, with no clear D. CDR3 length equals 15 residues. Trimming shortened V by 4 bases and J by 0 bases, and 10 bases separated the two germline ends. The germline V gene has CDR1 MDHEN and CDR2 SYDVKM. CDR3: CASSSEGFSGNTIYF. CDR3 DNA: TGTGCCAGCAGTTCGGAGGGATTCTCTGGAAACACCATATATTTT. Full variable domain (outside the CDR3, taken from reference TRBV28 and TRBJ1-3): DVKVTQSSRYLVKRTGEKVFLECVQDMDHENMFWYRQDPGLGLRLIYFSYDVKMKEKGDIPEGYSVSREKKERFSLILESASTNQTSMYLCASSSEGFSGNTIYFGEGSWLTVV.

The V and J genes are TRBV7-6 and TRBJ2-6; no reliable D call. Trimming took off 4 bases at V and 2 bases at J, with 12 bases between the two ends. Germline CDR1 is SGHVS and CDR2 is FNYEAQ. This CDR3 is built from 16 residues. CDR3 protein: CASSSGVTTGANVLTF. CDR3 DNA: TGTGCCAGCAGCTCCGGAGTAACGACTGGGGCCAACGTCCTGACTTTC. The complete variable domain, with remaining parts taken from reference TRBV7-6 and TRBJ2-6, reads GAGVSQSPRYKVTKRGQDVALRCDPISGHVSLYWYRQALGQGPEFLTYFNYEAQQDKSGLPNDRFSAERPEGSISTLTIQRTEQRDSAMYRCASSSGVTTGANVLTFGAGSRLTVL.

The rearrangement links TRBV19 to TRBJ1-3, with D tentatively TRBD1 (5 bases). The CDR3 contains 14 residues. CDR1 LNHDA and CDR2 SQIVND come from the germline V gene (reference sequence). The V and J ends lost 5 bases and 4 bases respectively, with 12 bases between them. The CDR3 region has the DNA TGTGCCAGTAGTCGGGGCATCGAAGGAAACACCATATATTTT. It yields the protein CASSRGIEGNTIYF.

The CDR3: CASSVAGYGELFF. The CDR3 DNA follows: TGTGCCAGCAGCGTAGCAGGTTACGGGGAGCTGTTTTTT. The J gene is TRBJ2-2, the V gene TRBV9; D unresolved. V was cut by 0 bases and J by 7 bases, with 7 bases left in between. There are 13 residues in the CDR3. From germline, CDR1 is SGDLS and CDR2 YYNGEE.

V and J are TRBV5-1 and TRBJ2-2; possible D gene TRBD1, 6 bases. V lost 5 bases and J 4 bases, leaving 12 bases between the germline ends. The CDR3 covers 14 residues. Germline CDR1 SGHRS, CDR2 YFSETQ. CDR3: CASRQGPTTGELFF. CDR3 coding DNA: TGCGCCAGCAGACAGGGCCCTACCACCGGGGAGCTGTTTTTT.

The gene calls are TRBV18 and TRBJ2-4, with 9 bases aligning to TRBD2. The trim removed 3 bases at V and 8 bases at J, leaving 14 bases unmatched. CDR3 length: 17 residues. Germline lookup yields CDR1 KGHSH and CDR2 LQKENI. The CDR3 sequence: CASSPRGSGGLGDIQYF. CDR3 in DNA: TGTGCCAGCTCACCGCGGGGTAGCGGGGGCCTCGGGGACATTCAGTACTTC. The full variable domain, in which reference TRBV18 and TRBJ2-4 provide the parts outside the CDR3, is NAGVMQNPRHLVRRRGQEARLRCSPMKGHSHVYWYRQLPEEGLKFMVYLQKENIIDESGMPKERFSAEFPKEGPSILRIQQVVRGDSAAYFCASSPRGSGGLGDIQYFGAGTRLSVL.

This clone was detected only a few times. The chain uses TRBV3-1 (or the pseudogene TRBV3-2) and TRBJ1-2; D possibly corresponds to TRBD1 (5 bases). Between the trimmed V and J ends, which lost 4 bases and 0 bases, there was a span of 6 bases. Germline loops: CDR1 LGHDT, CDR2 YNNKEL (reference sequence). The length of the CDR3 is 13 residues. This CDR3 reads CASSPTANYGYTF. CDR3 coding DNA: TGTGCCAGCAGCCCGACAGCTAACTATGGCTACACCTTC.

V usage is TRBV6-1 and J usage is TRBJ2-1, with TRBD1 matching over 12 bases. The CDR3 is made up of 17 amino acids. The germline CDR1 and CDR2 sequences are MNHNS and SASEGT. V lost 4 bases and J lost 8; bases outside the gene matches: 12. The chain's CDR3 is CASSGLSPGTGGYEQFF. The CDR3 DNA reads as TGTGCCAGCAGTGGACTCTCCCCGGGGACAGGGGGCTATGAGCAGTTCTTC.